Below, 17 T cell receptor beta chains from the same sample are listed, as sequenced in a study of blood T cells in healthy people across ages. Using a J-beta primer mix together with a sample-barcoded 5' primer, a second PCR was run for roughly 6 to 11 cycles. TCRdb re-called the 5' RACE reads through MiXCR, storing one row per CDR3 protein. The table shows approximately 800,000 distinct CDR3 sequences, with approximately 53% occurring only once. Sequenced input: blood. These receptors all come from a man aged 40-49 years in good health.

This chain uses TRBV28 with TRBJ2-4; the D is unclear. The tail of the sequence fits TRBJ2-7 better, so the J call may be wrong. Looked up from germline, CDR1 is MDHEN and CDR2 is SYDVKM. The CDR3 covers 17 residues. CDR3: CASSSPRARLGWYEQYF. In DNA form, the CDR3 reads TGTGCCAGCAGTTCCCCGAGAGCCAGACTCGGGTGGTACGAGCAGTACTTC.

The V and J genes are TRBV2 and TRBJ2-2; D is tentatively TRBD1 or TRBD2 (5 bases each). Trimming stripped 8 bases from V and 0 bases from J, with 13 bases between. Germline V lookup: CDR1 SNHLY, CDR2 FYNNEI. CDR3 length: 15 amino acids. The CDR3 DNA sequence: TGTGCCAGCGCTCTTCAGGGAGCGAACACCGGGGAGCTGTTTTTT. Encoded protein: CASALQGANTGELFF. The whole variable domain, filled in from reference TRBV2 and TRBJ2-2, reads EPEVTQTPSHQVTQMGQEVILRCVPISNHLYFYWYRQILGQKVEFLVSFYNNEISEKSEIFDDQFSVERPDGSNFTLKIRSTKLEDSAMYFCASALQGANTGELFFGEGSRLTVL.

This chain connects TRBV6-2 or TRBV6-3 to TRBJ2-1; perhaps TRBD2 as D (5 bases). Trimming removed 2 bases at V and 5 bases at J, with 13 bases between. Germline V gives CDR1 MNHEY, CDR2 SVGEGT. This CDR3 has 15 residues. The CDR3, as DNA: TGTGCCAGCAGTTACAGTAGCGTTGCACACAATGAGCAGTTCTTC. It encodes CASSYSSVAHNEQFF.

The chain joins TRBV29-1 to TRBJ2-5; D ambiguous. The V and J ends lost 6 bases and 5 bases respectively, with 10 bases between them. CDR3 size: 11 residues. In germline, CDR1 is SQVTM, CDR2 ANQGSEA. CDR3 protein: CSVYFRETQYF. The CDR3 DNA is TGCAGCGTATACTTTCGGGAGACCCAGTACTTC.

This clonotype was recorded at least ten times. The chain uses TRBV6-2 or TRBV6-3 and TRBJ2-7; 10 bases are a match to TRBD2. V was clipped by 8 bases and J by 3 bases; unmatched bases: 4. The CDR3 spans 13 residues. Germline CDR1 reads MNHEY; CDR2 reads SVGEGT. This CDR3 is CASGLAEVYEQYF. The DNA for the CDR3 is TGTGCCAGCGGACTAGCGGAGGTCTACGAGCAGTACTTC.

V gene TRBV7-2 combines with J gene TRBJ1-1, with D perhaps TRBD1 (6 bases). Germline CDR1 SGHTA, CDR2 FQGNSA. The V end was cut by 5 bases, the J end by 5 bases, with 18 bases between. The CDR3 is 15 residues long. The chain's CDR3 is CASSATGGLRTEAFF. The CDR3 DNA is TGTGCCAGCAGCGCAACCGGGGGGCTACGAACTGAAGCTTTCTTT.

This clonotype was seen a handful of times. The gene calls are TRBV7-2 and TRBJ2-1, with D perhaps matching TRBD2 (5 bases). V lost 5 bases, J lost 10 bases, and 9 bases lay in between. This CDR3 contains 11 residues. Looked up from germline, CDR1 is SGHTA and CDR2 is FQGNSA. This chain's CDR3 is CASSQTREQFF. The CDR3, as DNA: TGTGCCAGCAGCCAAACTAGAGAGCAGTTCTTC.

The V and J genes are TRBV25-1 and TRBJ1-3; weak D call: TRBD1 (5 bases). Trimming left V 4 bases short and J 3 bases short, with 13 bases between. This CDR3 has 15 residues. Germline lookup yields CDR1 MGHDK and CDR2 SYGVNS. CDR3: CASSAGRTFGNTIYF. In nucleotides, the CDR3 is TGTGCCAGCAGTGCGGGACGGACTTTTGGAAACACCATATATTTT. The full variable domain, rest sourced from reference TRBV25-1 and TRBJ1-3, is EADIYQTPRYLVIGTGKKITLECSQTMGHDKMYWYQQDPGMELHLIHYSYGVNSTEKGDLSSESTVSRIRTEHFPLTLESARPSHTSQYLCASSAGRTFGNTIYFGEGSWLTVV.

The rearrangement joins TRBV5-1 to TRBJ2-3; no clear D gene. The CDR3 covers 14 residues. With 6 bases removed from V and 2 bases from J, the gap between germline ends came to 13 bases. CDR1 SGHRS and CDR2 YFSETQ come from the germline V gene. CDR3 sequence reads: CASTPLGHTDTQYF. In DNA, the CDR3 is TGCGCCAGCACCCCACTGGGCCACACAGATACGCAGTATTTT.

This chain uses TRBV28 with TRBJ2-7; 10 positions agree with TRBD1. The CDR3 consists of 16 residues. Germline trimming cut 6 bases from V and 4 bases from J; bases unmatched to any gene: 12. In germline, CDR1 is MDHEN, CDR2 SYDVKM. This CDR3 is CASSPKLGTGEYEQYF. Written as DNA, the CDR3 is TGTGCCAGCAGCCCAAAGCTCGGGACAGGGGAATACGAGCAGTACTTC.

The chain couples TRBV5-5 to TRBJ2-1, with D perhaps matching TRBD2 (6 bases). Trimming left V 0 bases short and J 7 bases short, with 14 bases between. The CDR3 is 15 amino acids. CDR1 is SGHKS, CDR2 YYEKEE, per germline (reference sequence). The CDR3 here is CASSLADYMGNEQFF. CDR3 in DNA: TGTGCCAGCAGCTTGGCGGACTATATGGGGAATGAGCAGTTCTTC.

This clonotype has just a few counts. The chain has TRBV27 and TRBJ2-1; weak D call: TRBD1 (6 bases). Germline-derived CDR1 and CDR2 are MNHEY and SMNVEV (reference sequence). This CDR3 is 17 amino acids long. Trimming left V 5 bases short and J 0 bases short, with 17 bases between. The CDR3 nucleotides are TGTGCCAGCAGTATTCAGGGGCCCCCAGGCTCCTACAATGAGCAGTTCTTC. Translated: CASSIQGPPGSYNEQFF.

J is TRBJ2-1 and V is TRBV5-6; D gene ambiguous. Trimming pared 0 bases from V and 0 bases from J, leaving 10 bases between. The CDR3 length is 16 residues. The V gene's germline CDR1 is SGHDT and CDR2 YYEEEE. The CDR3: CASSLGNWGSYNEQFF. The DNA of the CDR3 is TGTGCCAGCAGCTTGGGGAACTGGGGCTCCTACAATGAGCAGTTCTTC.

V gene TRBV20-1 combines with J gene TRBJ1-5; 7 bases match TRBD1. CDR3 size: 16 residues. J was trimmed by 4 bases and V by 3 bases; bases with no gene match: 12. From germline, CDR1 is DFQATT and CDR2 SNEGSKA (reference sequence). Written as DNA, the CDR3 is TGCAGTGCTAGCTCCCAGGTGGGGACAGTTAATCAGCCCCAGCATTTT. Its translation: CSASSQVGTVNQPQHF.

The rearrangement joins TRBV7-2 to TRBJ2-1, with TRBD2 matching 11 bases. The CDR3 is 11 residues long. V shed 11 bases and J 9 bases; nucleotides not matched to a gene: 3. CDR1 SGHTA and CDR2 FQGNSA come from the germline V gene. CDR3 residues: CAGLAGAEQFF. The CDR3 DNA reads TGTGCCGGACTAGCGGGCGCTGAGCAGTTCTTC.

This clonotype appeared a single time. The chain combines TRBV7-2 with TRBJ1-2; D not certain. The V gene's germline CDR1 is SGHTA and CDR2 FQGNSA. The germline V and J ends were trimmed by 2 bases and 7 bases, with 8 bases remaining between them. The CDR3 loop spans 12 amino acids. The CDR3 is CASSLYERGYTF. CDR3 nucleotide sequence: TGTGCCAGCAGCTTATATGAGCGTGGCTACACCTTC.

The CDR3 loop is CSARNSGGAGNEQFF. The CDR3 DNA reads TGCAGTGCTAGGAACAGCGGGGGGGCCGGAAATGAGCAGTTCTTC. The rearrangement links TRBV20-1 to TRBJ2-1; 10 bases map to TRBD2. V lost 3 bases to trimming and J lost 7 bases; unmatched junction nucleotides: 9. This CDR3 has 15 amino acids. CDR1 is DFQATT and CDR2 is SNEGSKA in the germline V gene (reference sequence).